The text below deals with one T cell receptor (beta chain). This entry belongs to a study of blood T cell repertoires in COVID-19. The data were produced by immunoSEQ multiplex PCR, yet TCRdb's version contains in-frame clones alone and is incomplete. Of 200,000 to 250,000 clones listed, approximately 81% are singletons. The length of the CDR3 is 22 residues. The germline V gene has CDR1 KGHSH and CDR2 LQKENI. V shed 4 bases and J 2 bases; nucleotides not matched to a gene: 27. Sequencing was performed on peripheral blood. V and J are TRBV18 and TRBJ2-7, with TRBD2 matching 9 bases. The clonotype originates from a young man with active or convalescent COVID-19. Here the CDR3 DNA reads TGTGCCAGCTCACTAACGTATCCGGGACAGAACCCTAGCGGGGATGTCGCCTACGAGCAGTACTTC. This gives the protein CASSLTYPGQNPSGDVAYEQYF. The complete variable domain, with remaining parts taken from reference TRBV18 and TRBJ2-7, reads NAGVMQNPRHLVRRRGQEARLRCSPMKGHSHVYWYRQLPEEGLKFMVYLQKENIIDESGMPKERFSAEFPKEGPSILRIQQVVRGDSAAYFCASSLTYPGQNPSGDVAYEQYFGPGTRLTVT.